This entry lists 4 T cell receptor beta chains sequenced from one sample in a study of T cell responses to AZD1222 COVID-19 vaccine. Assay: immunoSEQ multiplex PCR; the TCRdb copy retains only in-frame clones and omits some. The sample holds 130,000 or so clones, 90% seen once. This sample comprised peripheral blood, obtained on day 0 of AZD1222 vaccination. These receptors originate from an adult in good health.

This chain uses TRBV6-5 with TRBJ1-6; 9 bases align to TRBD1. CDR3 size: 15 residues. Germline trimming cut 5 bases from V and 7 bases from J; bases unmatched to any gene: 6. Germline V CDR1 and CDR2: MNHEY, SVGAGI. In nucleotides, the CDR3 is TGTGCCAGCAGTACACAGGGGGCATCGAATTCACCCCTCCACTTT. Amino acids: CASSTQGASNSPLHF.

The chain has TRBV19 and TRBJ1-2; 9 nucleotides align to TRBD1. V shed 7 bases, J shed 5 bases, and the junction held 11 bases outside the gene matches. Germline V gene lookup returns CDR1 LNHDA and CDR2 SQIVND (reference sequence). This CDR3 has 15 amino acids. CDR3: CASTPWTGDGYGYTF. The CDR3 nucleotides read TGTGCCAGTACACCATGGACAGGGGACGGGTATGGCTACACCTTC.

The CDR3 here is CASSKGDRPTLNEKLFF. As DNA, the CDR3 is TGTGCCAGCAGCAAAGGGGACCGCCCAACTTTAAATGAAAAACTGTTTTTT. The chain joins TRBV21-1 to TRBJ1-4. TRBV21-1 constitutes a pseudogene. There are 17 residues in the CDR3.

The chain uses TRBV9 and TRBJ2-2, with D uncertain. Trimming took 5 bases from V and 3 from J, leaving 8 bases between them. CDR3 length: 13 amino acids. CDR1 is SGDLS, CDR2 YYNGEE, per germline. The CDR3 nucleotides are TGTGCCAGCAGTCCAACATACACCGGGGAGCTGTTTTTT. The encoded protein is CASSPTYTGELFF.